Sequencing of this T cell receptor (beta chain) was carried out in a study of T cell repertoires in cytomegalovirus infection (dated by TCRdb to the late 2010s). General notes on the study: Recently identified HLA-C-restricted CMV epitopes, whose presentation resists viral immunomodulation, were targeted by peptide stimulations together with well-studied HLA-B-restricted epitopes. The HLA type of each donor mattered for the analysis, because public TCR beta signatures pointed to carriage of CMV infection along with the matching HLA type. The paper's findings and limits, for the study overall: Cumulative frequency of public TCR beta family members discriminated carriers of CMV infection plus the relevant HLA type in this cohort and an independent roughly 350-donor cohort. In the ex vivo response, HLA-C-restricted CMV-specific TCR beta clonotypes were dominant, and in two of eight donors the single most frequent clonotype came from this HLA-C-restricted group.

Reading the label with the study, this specimen's treatment or condition is: in vitro stimulation with specific CMV peptide epitopes to enrich CMV-specific T cells. This clonotype has a handful of counts. It lacks a known antigen. Per-base quality was not reported, and no clone a single base away is much larger than it. From cysteine to phenylalanine, the CDR3 is 14 amino acids long. Solely the CDR3 DNA is kept, with 42 bases framed from the first base. Trimming removed 2 bases from V and 6 bases from J, leaving 12 bases between the germline ends. In the germline V gene (reference sequence), CDR1 corresponds to MNHEY and CDR2 to SMNVEV. Sequencer: Illumina HiSeq 1500. TCRdb ran its own pipeline on the public reads, namely fastp trimming at Q25 and MiXCR clone calling, and kept in-frame beta chains. Rows are combined by CDR3 protein, so each entry shows the most common genes and DNA. Counted in this sample were about 60,000 distinct CDR3 sequences; 20% of them appeared once. In total, the top ten clones hold roughly 60% of the sample.

This receptor was obtained from a human donor in good health (CMV status not recorded). Some clones in this sample may be carry-over from other donors' samples. The sample was CD8+ T cells from cultured PBMCs, taken from culture after CMV antigen stimulation. This chain joins TRBV27 to TRBJ2-3, with no confidently assigned D gene. The nucleotide sequence reads as follows: TGTGCCAGCAGTTTACCCCGACCTGGGGATACGCAGTATTTT. It encodes CASSLPRPGDTQYF.